The entry that follows covers one T cell receptor (beta chain) sequence. Its antigen is still unknown. Per-base quality was not reported, and no clone a single base away is much larger than it. The donors were around 39 Caucasian individuals from Russia, aged about 6 to 100 years, who were systemically healthy. Each donor gave roughly 9 milliliters of peripheral blood, drawn into EDTA-treated Vacutainer tubes. Ficoll-Paque density-gradient centrifugation was used to isolate PBMCs, with at least 6.5 million per sample. Trizol reagent was used to extract total RNA from the PBMCs, yielding at least 6 micrograms per sample. The percentages of naive CD45RAhigh/CD27high T cells were determined by flow cytometry on a PBMC aliquot from every donor. The germline V gene supplies CDR1 MNHEY and CDR2 SVGEGT. Trimming accounts for 4 bases at V and 2 bases at J, while the number of junction bases matched to no gene is 6. The CDR3 goes from the cysteine to the phenylalanine over 15 residues. The entry retains the CDR3 DNA only, 45 bases that are in frame from base 1.

The library was obtained by 5' RACE. Sequencing took place on an Illumina HiSeq 2500. The second PCR ran for roughly 7 to 11 cycles and used a J-beta primer mix along with a sample-barcoded 5' primer. A template-switch 5' adaptor carrying 12 random nucleotides introduced a unique molecular identifier onto each TCR beta cDNA molecule. Each sample yielded at least 2.5 million CDR3-containing paired-end reads. All of the RNA was converted into first-strand cDNA using the Mint cDNA synthesis kit, with a TRBC-specific oligonucleotide serving as the primer. After uracil-DNA glycosylase treatment, a first 18-cycle PCR used universal primers M1SS and BC2_uni_R on all cDNA. The authors' analysis ran thus. For normalization, 1 million high-quality reads, each with a distinct molecular identifier, were randomly selected from each sample. Instead of being binned into consensus sequences, reads that shared molecular identifiers were thrown out. MiTCR, run with a Q25 quality threshold and the strictest error-elimination algorithm, handled CDR3 identification, clonotype clustering and error correction. A nonparametric unseen species model using Euler transformation provided a lower-bound estimate of total TCR beta diversity. TCRdb cleaned the public reads at Q25 with fastp, built clones with MiXCR and kept in-frame beta chains. Each record represents a unique CDR3 protein, reported with the most common genes and DNA among its rows. TCRdb, not the original authors, processed these V and J calls. Across this sample there are 1.2 million to 1.5 million distinct CDR3 sequences, with approximately 42% seen only once. In total, the top ten clones hold 7.9% of the sample.

The data originate from a study of blood T cells in healthy people across ages (dated by TCRdb to about 2015). A note on the overall study: In model experiments, template switching captured roughly one uniquely barcoded TCR beta cDNA molecule for every two T cells. The study measured age-related changes in TCR beta repertoire diversity using deep sequencing normalized with unique cDNA molecular identifiers. Four age groups were formed from the donors: young (average about 17 years), middle-aged (around 39), aged (roughly 56) and long-lived (more than 75). To avoid experimental bias, donors of different ages were spread randomly across the sequencing lanes. The study analyzed two additional independent replicas of 1 million unique cDNA reads from the same blood draw for two donors, one aged 18 to 29 and one aged 80 or older. The research as a whole found: There was a strong correlation between observed TCR beta diversity and the percentage of naive T cells measured by flow cytometry. Donor CMV infection status was unknown, potentially confounding age-related changes in expanded clonotypes. Bulk unsorted PBMC profiling prevented conclusive comparison of naive and antigen-experienced compartments. Estimates of total diversity from one million sequenced T cells were regarded as lower bounds and underestimates. The long-lived group showed more naive CD4+ T cells, fewer expanded clones and increased TCR diversity than the aged group, suggesting age selection. As age increased, observed TCR beta diversity per million T cells dropped in a roughly linear way, and a significant reduction was already evident by age 40.

Sequencing used blood. The clonotype originates from a woman aged 18 to 35 in good health. The chain is assembled from TRBV6-2 or TRBV6-3 and TRBJ2-3; TRBD2 lines up with 7 middle nucleotides. Here is the DNA: TGTGCCAGCAGTTCCAAAGCGGGGTTCACAGATACGCAGTATTTT. It is translated as CASSSKAGFTDTQYF.